This TCR beta chain was identified during a study of blood T cells in healthy people across ages. Donors each provided 8 to 10 milliliters of peripheral blood. This clonotype was detected many times. Together with a sample-barcoded 5' primer, a J-beta primer mix was included in a second PCR lasting roughly 6 to 12 cycles. TCRdb fed the 5' RACE reads into MiXCR, producing one record per CDR3 protein. This sample carries about 800,000 distinct CDR3 sequences, about half of them seen once, and the ten largest clones take less than 20%. Germline V gene sequence: CDR1 LGHNA, CDR2 YNFKEQ. Trimming left V 0 bases short and J 1 base short, with 10 bases between. This CDR3 contains 15 residues.

The sequenced material came from blood. The rearrangement joins TRBV4-2 to TRBJ2-7; weak D call: TRBD2 (5 bases). The TCR was taken from a man aged 80 or over in good health. The CDR3 DNA is TGTGCCAGCAGCCAAGATCTCAGCGGATCCTACGAGCAGTACTTC. As protein: CASSQDLSGSYEQYF.